This T cell receptor beta chain is from a study of blood T cell repertoires in COVID-19. Study in general: Both acute and convalescent COVID-19 samples were obtained from the United States, Italy and Spain. T cells, B-cell-depleted T cells, or PBMCs supplied cDNA or gDNA.

This clone was detected only a few times. The sample carries other DNA sequences with the same CDR3. Original processing notes: Amplifying reference gene primers gave estimates of nucleated cell counts. Assay used: immunoSEQ multiplex PCR; TCRdb lists only in-frame clones, some missing. V, J and clone size reflect that table, while D and trimming were determined from the DNA. The table has around 200,000 clones, 70% to 90% seen once. Germline CDR1 LNHDA, CDR2 SQIVND (reference sequence). The germline V and J ends were trimmed by 0 bases and 7 bases, with 13 bases remaining between them. The CDR3 contains 15 residues.

The TCR originated in a woman younger than 35 who had recovered from COVID-19. V usage is TRBV19 and J usage is TRBJ1-5, with D unclear. The sample consisted of peripheral blood. The CDR3 DNA follows: TGTGCCAGTAGTATAGATCGGGGAGTTAGACAGCCCCAGCATTTT. Protein: CASSIDRGVRQPQHF.